This T cell receptor (beta chain) originates from a study of spatial heterogeneity in lung cancer. There are many counts of this clonotype. The time point: sample taken at primary tumor resection. Patients with untreated early-stage non-small cell lung cancer, numbering 72, were the donors. The input material, whole RNA from tumor, nontumor lung or frozen PBMC, was sequenced unsorted. CDR3 length: 17 amino acids. Germline loops: CDR1 LGHNA, CDR2 YNFKEQ. The V end was cut by 0 bases, the J end by 0 bases, with 12 bases between. TCR cDNA molecules each had a unique molecular identifier. In TCRdb, the 5' RACE reads were re-called with MiXCR into one record per CDR3 protein. Of roughly 11,000 distinct CDR3 sequences listed, approximately 3.7% were seen once; the top ten hold 40% to 65%.

The specimen comprised PBMCs, sampled at surgery. The clonotype originates from a female donor with early-stage non-small cell lung cancer. This chain uses TRBV4-2 with TRBJ1-3; TRBD1 might be the D (6 bases). The CDR3 bases are TGTGCCAGCAGCCAAGAAGCCGGGACACTCTCTGGAAACACCATATATTTT. It encodes CASSQEAGTLSGNTIYF.